The rows below give T cell receptor beta chains drawn from one sample of a study of blood T cell repertoires in COVID-19. Data came from immunoSEQ multiplex PCR; TCRdb stores just in-frame clones and leaves some out. The top ten clones hold just over 9.5% of a sample with 150,000 to 180,000 clones, around 84% of them seen once. Sample: peripheral blood. The receptors come from a woman between 50 and 59 years old with acute or convalescent COVID-19. Each CDR3 is given with its conserved first and last residue. A D gene is named only where the DNA matches it firmly. A row's size may be missing; if present it is once, few, many or a size class.

d_gene: NA
j_gene: TRBJ1-3
v_gene: TRBV5-1
abundance: NA
CDR3aa: CASSVDISGNTIYF
CDR3nt: TGCGCCAGCAGCGTGGACATCTCTGGAAACACCATATATTTT

d_gene: TRBD2
j_gene: TRBJ2-3
v_gene: TRBV3-1/TRBV3-2
abundance: NA
CDR3aa: CASSQRSGGVTDTQYF
CDR3nt: TGTGCCAGCAGCCAGAGAAGCGGGGGGGTCACAGATACGCAGTATTTT

d_gene: TRBD1
j_gene: TRBJ1-1
v_gene: TRBV7-3
abundance: NA
CDR3aa: CASSLTSDRANTEAFF
CDR3nt: TGTGCCAGCAGCTTAACGTCGGACAGGGCGAACACTGAAGCTTTCTTT

d_gene: TRBD2
j_gene: TRBJ2-2
v_gene: TRBV6-2/TRBV6-3
abundance: NA
CDR3aa: CASSYGAGGTTGELFF
CDR3nt: TGTGCCAGCAGTTACGGTGCGGGGGGGACCACCGGGGAGCTGTTTTTT

d_gene: NA
j_gene: TRBJ1-4
v_gene: TRBV3-1/TRBV3-2
abundance: NA
CDR3aa: CASSQERASEKLFF
CDR3nt: TGTGCCAGCAGCCAAGAAAGAGCAAGCGAAAAACTGTTTTTT

d_gene: TRBD2
j_gene: TRBJ2-7
v_gene: TRBV5-6
abundance: NA
CDR3aa: CASSPTSGLWEQYF
CDR3nt: TGTGCCAGCTCACCTACTAGCGGGCTTTGGGAGCAGTACTTC

d_gene: TRBD1
j_gene: TRBJ1-5
v_gene: TRBV28
abundance: NA
CDR3aa: CASSLGGTGKLQPQHF
CDR3nt: TGTGCCAGCAGTTTAGGTGGGACAGGGAAATTACAGCCCCAGCATTTT

d_gene: TRBD1
j_gene: TRBJ1-2
v_gene: TRBV10-3
abundance: NA
CDR3aa: CAISGGQGAEGYTF
CDR3nt: TGTGCCATCTCGGGGGGACAGGGGGCAGAGGGCTACACCTTC

d_gene: NA
j_gene: TRBJ1-2
v_gene: TRBV11-2
abundance: NA
CDR3aa: CASSLGHPSSGYTF
CDR3nt: TGTGCCAGCAGCTTAGGACACCCCAGCAGTGGCTACACCTTC

d_gene: NA
j_gene: TRBJ2-3
v_gene: TRBV11-3
abundance: NA
CDR3aa: CASSLGTGLRKTSTDTQYF
CDR3nt: TGTGCCAGCAGCTTAGGCACAGGGCTGAGGAAGACTAGCACAGATACGCAGTATTTT

d_gene: NA
j_gene: TRBJ1-2
v_gene: TRBV6-2/TRBV6-3
abundance: NA
CDR3aa: CASSYSNTAGYGYTF
CDR3nt: TGTGCCAGCAGTTACTCTAATACCGCCGGCTATGGCTACACCTTC

d_gene: NA
j_gene: TRBJ2-1
v_gene: TRBV5-4
abundance: NA
CDR3aa: CASSLVSSMGNEQFF
CDR3nt: TGTGCCAGCAGCTTGGTTTCTAGCATGGGCAATGAGCAGTTCTTC

d_gene: TRBD1
j_gene: TRBJ1-1
v_gene: TRBV29-1
abundance: NA
CDR3aa: CSVGRGQGTEAFF
CDR3nt: TGCAGCGTTGGCAGGGGGCAGGGCACTGAAGCTTTCTTT

d_gene: TRBD1
j_gene: TRBJ1-6
v_gene: TRBV7-9
abundance: NA
CDR3aa: CASSPPPTGSRGSPLHF
CDR3nt: TGTGCCAGCAGCCCCCCTCCGACAGGGAGTCGAGGTTCACCCCTCCACTTT

d_gene: TRBD2
j_gene: TRBJ2-1
v_gene: TRBV12-5
abundance: NA
CDR3aa: CASGSSGSNEQFF
CDR3nt: TGTGCTAGTGGTTCTAGCGGGAGCAATGAGCAGTTCTTC

d_gene: NA
j_gene: TRBJ2-5
v_gene: TRBV14
abundance: NA
CDR3aa: CASSQDLGGLETQYF
CDR3nt: TGTGCCAGCAGCCAAGATCTCGGGGGTCTAGAGACCCAGTACTTC

d_gene: NA
j_gene: TRBJ1-2
v_gene: TRBV5-1
abundance: NA
CDR3aa: CASSLDPPQAGYTF
CDR3nt: TGCGCCAGCAGCTTGGACCCTCCCCAAGCCGGCTACACCTTC

d_gene: NA
j_gene: TRBJ2-5
v_gene: TRBV5-4
abundance: NA
CDR3aa: CASNIQGPQETQYF
CDR3nt: TGTGCCAGCAACATACAGGGACCACAAGAGACCCAGTACTTC

d_gene: TRBD1
j_gene: TRBJ2-2
v_gene: TRBV6-2/TRBV6-3
abundance: NA
CDR3aa: CASTPGQGYTGELFF
CDR3nt: TGTGCCAGCACCCCCGGACAGGGCTACACCGGGGAGCTGTTTTTT

d_gene: TRBD2
j_gene: TRBJ2-3
v_gene: TRBV7-3
abundance: NA
CDR3aa: CASSSPGRVPDTQYF
CDR3nt: TGTGCCAGCAGCTCACCCGGGAGGGTTCCAGATACGCAGTATTTT

d_gene: TRBD2
j_gene: TRBJ2-7
v_gene: TRBV6-5
abundance: NA
CDR3aa: CASAIAGASYEQYF
CDR3nt: TGTGCCAGCGCAATAGCGGGGGCCTCCTACGAGCAGTACTTC

d_gene: TRBD1
j_gene: TRBJ2-7
v_gene: TRBV18
abundance: NA
CDR3aa: CASSPTGQKGYEQYF
CDR3nt: TGTGCCAGCTCACCTACGGGACAGAAGGGCTACGAGCAGTACTTC

d_gene: NA
j_gene: TRBJ2-1
v_gene: TRBV10-2
abundance: NA
CDR3aa: CASSGLRGGRQFF
CDR3nt: TGCGCCAGCAGTGGCCTTAGGGGGGGCAGGCAGTTCTTC

d_gene: NA
j_gene: TRBJ1-1
v_gene: TRBV7-9
abundance: NA
CDR3aa: CASSLVSEAFF
CDR3nt: TGTGCCAGCAGCTTAGTATCGGAAGCTTTCTTT

d_gene: NA
j_gene: TRBJ2-5
v_gene: TRBV9
abundance: NA
CDR3aa: CASSVEDYPQETQYF
CDR3nt: TGTGCCAGCAGCGTAGAGGACTATCCACAAGAGACCCAGTACTTC

d_gene: NA
j_gene: TRBJ2-2
v_gene: TRBV9
abundance: NA
CDR3aa: CASSVEPGNTGELFF
CDR3nt: TGTGCCAGCAGCGTAGAGCCAGGGAACACCGGGGAGCTGTTTTTT

d_gene: TRBD1
j_gene: TRBJ2-1
v_gene: TRBV5-5
abundance: few
CDR3aa: CASSTGQGAYNEQFF
CDR3nt: TGTGCCAGCAGCACGGGACAGGGCGCGTACAATGAGCAGTTCTTC

d_gene: TRBD1
j_gene: TRBJ1-5
v_gene: TRBV19
abundance: NA
CDR3aa: CATRQGGSNQPQHF
CDR3nt: TGTGCCACGAGACAGGGGGGTAGCAATCAGCCCCAGCATTTT

d_gene: TRBD2
j_gene: TRBJ2-3
v_gene: TRBV19
abundance: NA
CDR3aa: CASSVLRGGTDTQYF
CDR3nt: TGTGCCAGTAGCGTCCTGCGGGGGGGCACAGATACGCAGTATTTT

d_gene: NA
j_gene: TRBJ1-1
v_gene: TRBV6-2/TRBV6-3
abundance: NA
CDR3aa: CASSWGQIGDTEAFF
CDR3nt: TGTGCCAGCAGTTGGGGACAAATCGGGGACACTGAAGCTTTCTTT

d_gene: TRBD2
j_gene: TRBJ2-3
v_gene: TRBV5-1
abundance: NA
CDR3aa: CASSLSSGRSTDTQYF
CDR3nt: TGCGCCAGCAGCTTGTCTAGCGGGCGGAGCACAGATACGCAGTATTTT

d_gene: NA
j_gene: TRBJ2-1
v_gene: TRBV2
abundance: NA
CDR3aa: CASSWTEVQFF
CDR3nt: TGTGCCAGCAGCTGGACGGAGGTGCAGTTCTTC

d_gene: NA
j_gene: TRBJ2-2
v_gene: TRBV7-2
abundance: NA
CDR3aa: CASSLAPFGSGTGELFF
CDR3nt: TGTGCCAGCAGCTTAGCGCCTTTCGGGAGCGGGACCGGGGAGCTGTTTTTT

d_gene: NA
j_gene: TRBJ1-3
v_gene: TRBV7-2
abundance: NA
CDR3aa: CASSLAPQDSGNTIYF
CDR3nt: TGTGCCAGCAGCTTAGCGCCGCAGGACTCTGGAAACACCATATATTTT

d_gene: TRBD1
j_gene: TRBJ1-2
v_gene: TRBV6-5
abundance: NA
CDR3aa: CASRGQGTYGYTF
CDR3nt: TGTGCCAGCAGGGGACAGGGGACCTATGGCTACACCTTC

d_gene: NA
j_gene: TRBJ2-7
v_gene: TRBV12-5
abundance: NA
CDR3aa: CASGFNLGTLDYEQYF
CDR3nt: TGTGCTAGTGGTTTTAACCTCGGTACGCTCGACTACGAGCAGTACTTC

d_gene: TRBD2
j_gene: TRBJ2-3
v_gene: TRBV9
abundance: NA
CDR3aa: CASSVGAGAGWGDTQYF
CDR3nt: TGTGCCAGCAGCGTAGGGGCAGGAGCGGGATGGGGAGATACGCAGTATTTT

d_gene: TRBD1
j_gene: TRBJ1-1
v_gene: TRBV30
abundance: NA
CDR3aa: CAWSVETGYTEAFF
CDR3nt: TGTGCCTGGAGTGTAGAGACAGGGTACACTGAAGCTTTCTTT

d_gene: NA
j_gene: TRBJ1-1
v_gene: TRBV5-1
abundance: NA
CDR3aa: CASSDNTEAFF
CDR3nt: TGCGCCAGCTCAGATAACACTGAAGCTTTCTTT

d_gene: NA
j_gene: TRBJ1-6
v_gene: TRBV4-3
abundance: NA
CDR3aa: CASSQDGQGGSPLHF
CDR3nt: TGCGCCAGCAGCCAAGATGGGCAGGGTGGTTCACCCCTCCACTTT

d_gene: TRBD2
j_gene: TRBJ2-1
v_gene: TRBV12-5
abundance: NA
CDR3aa: CASGSRYSGGGQFF
CDR3nt: TGTGCTAGTGGTTCCAGATATAGCGGGGGCGGGCAGTTCTTC

d_gene: NA
j_gene: TRBJ1-6
v_gene: TRBV5-8
abundance: NA
CDR3aa: CASSFLNSPLHF
CDR3nt: TGTGCCAGCAGCTTCCTCAATTCACCCCTCCACTTT